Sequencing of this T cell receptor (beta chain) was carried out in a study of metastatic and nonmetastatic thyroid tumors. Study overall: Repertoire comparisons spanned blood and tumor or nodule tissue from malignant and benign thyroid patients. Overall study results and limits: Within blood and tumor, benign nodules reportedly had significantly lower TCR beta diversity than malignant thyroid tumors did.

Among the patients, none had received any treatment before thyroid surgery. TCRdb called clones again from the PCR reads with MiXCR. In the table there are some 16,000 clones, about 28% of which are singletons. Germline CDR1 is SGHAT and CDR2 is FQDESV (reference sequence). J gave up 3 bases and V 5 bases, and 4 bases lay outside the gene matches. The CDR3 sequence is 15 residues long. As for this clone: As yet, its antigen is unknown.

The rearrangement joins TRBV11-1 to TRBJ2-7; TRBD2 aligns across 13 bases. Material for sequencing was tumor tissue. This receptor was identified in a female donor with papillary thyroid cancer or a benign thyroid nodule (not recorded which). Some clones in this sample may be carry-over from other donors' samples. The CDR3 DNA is TGTGCCAGCAGCCCGCGGACTAGCGGGAGCTACGAGCAGTACTTC. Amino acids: CASSPRTSGSYEQYF. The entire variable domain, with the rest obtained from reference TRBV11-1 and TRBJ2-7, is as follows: EAEVAQSPRYKITEKSQAVAFWCDPISGHATLYWYRQILGQGPELLVQFQDESVVDDSQLPKDRFSAERLKGVDSTLKIQPAELGDSAMYLCASSPRTSGSYEQYFGPGTRLTVT.